The entry that follows covers one T cell receptor beta chain sequence. This specimen comes from a study of blood T cell repertoires in COVID-19. Data came from immunoSEQ multiplex PCR; TCRdb stores just in-frame clones and leaves some out. In the table there are under 95,000 clones, roughly 88% of which are singletons. Sequences were obtained from peripheral blood. The receptor's source is a woman aged 80 or over with COVID-19, enrolled during active disease.

This chain's CDR3 is CASRLQGGSSYEQYF. CDR3 in DNA: TGTGCCAGCAGGCTACAGGGGGGAAGCTCCTACGAGCAGTACTTC. The chain is built from TRBV6-5 and TRBJ2-7, with TRBD1 matching 8 bases. The V and J ends lost 6 bases and 0 bases, in that order; junction bases with no gene match: 7. The CDR3 is 15 residues long. Germline CDR1 reads MNHEY; CDR2 reads SVGAGI.